This T cell receptor beta chain was sequenced during a study of CD8 T cells in Susac syndrome. Study context: At blood draw, Susac syndrome patients were therapy-naive, on corticosteroids, or on intravenous immunoglobulin alone.

An input of roughly 0.5 to 1 ug of RNA was subjected to reverse transcription using random hexamers. The authors amplified TCR beta CDR3 across 54 Vbeta and 13 Jbeta using immunoSEQ multiplex PCR. TCRdb re-analysed the immunoSEQ multiplex PCR reads in MiXCR, keeping a single row per CDR3 protein. The repertoire holds fewer than 90,000 distinct CDR3 sequences, with 85% to 95% as singletons. Each Susac syndrome patient had definite or probable disease by recently defined criteria. This CDR3 is 19 amino acids long. The V segment lost 0 bases and the J segment 1 base; nucleotides outside the gene matches: 9. Germline V gives CDR1 SGHRS, CDR2 YFSETQ.

Sequencing used CD8+ T cells from PBMCs. This clonotype originated in a human donor with Susac syndrome. This chain connects TRBV5-1 to TRBJ2-1; 11 positions match TRBD2. The CDR3 region has the DNA TGCGCCAGCAGCTTGGAGCCCCAGACTAGCGGGGTTTCCTACAATGAGCAGTTCTTC. It yields the protein CASSLEPQTSGVSYNEQFF.